The 27 T cell receptor beta chains below were found in one sample sequenced in a study of blood T cell repertoires in COVID-19. Profiling relied on immunoSEQ multiplex PCR, and the TCRdb table lists in-frame clones only, not all of them. Among some 190,000 clones listed, more than 75% were seen once. Source material: PBMCs or T cells enriched from blood (not recorded which). Receptors originate from a man aged 40-55 years with acute COVID-19.

The V call is TRBV15, the J call TRBJ1-1, with 7 positions matching TRBD1. This CDR3 contains 14 residues. Per the germline V gene, CDR1 is LNHNV and CDR2 is YYDKDF (reference sequence). J gave up 11 bases and V 0 bases, and 9 bases lay outside the gene matches. The CDR3 DNA sequence: TGTGCCACCAGCAGAGAAGGAAGGGGGCGGCCTGCTTTCTTT. Translated, it gives CATSREGRGRPAFF.

V gene TRBV7-2 combines with J gene TRBJ2-7; 9 nucleotides align to TRBD1. The CDR3 has 16 amino acids. Trimming took 4 bases from V and 8 from J; bases not matched to a gene: 15. Germline lookup yields CDR1 SGHTA and CDR2 FQGNSA. This CDR3 reads CASSWKPGQGEGKQYF. The DNA of the CDR3 is TGTGCCAGCAGCTGGAAGCCGGGACAGGGAGAAGGAAAGCAGTACTTC.

This rearrangement joins TRBV28 to TRBJ1-1, with D possibly being TRBD1 (5 bases). V lost 4 bases and J lost 1, with 7 bases in between. The CDR3 totals 13 residues. Germline CDR1 is MDHEN and CDR2 is SYDVKM. The CDR3 DNA reads as TGTGCCAGCAGTTACACAGGGAACACTGAAGCTTTCTTT. Protein product: CASSYTGNTEAFF.

CDR3 DNA sequence: TGTGCCAGCAGAGGTTTGGGACAGGCGGGCCAAGAGACCCAGTACTTC. Translating gives CASRGLGQAGQETQYF. V usage is TRBV27 and J usage is TRBJ2-5; 8 positions agree with TRBD1. Germline V gene sequence: CDR1 MNHEY, CDR2 SMNVEV (reference sequence). V lost 6 bases to trimming and J lost 1 base; unmatched junction nucleotides: 10. This CDR3 contains 16 residues.

The count of this clone is one. The chain is built from TRBV29-1 and TRBJ2-3, with 10 bases matching TRBD2. V shed 3 bases and J 4 bases; nucleotides not matched to a gene: 4. CDR3 length: 14 residues. Germline V gene lookup returns CDR1 SQVTM and CDR2 ANQGSEA. CDR3 sequence (DNA): TGCAGCGTTGACAGCGGGAGGGCTGCAGATACGCAGTATTTT. Protein: CSVDSGRAADTQYF.

The chain employs TRBV14 and TRBJ1-2; D possibly corresponds to TRBD1 (5 bases). Per the germline V gene, CDR1 is SGHDN and CDR2 is FVKESK. This CDR3 is built from 13 residues. V was shortened by 4 bases and J by 8 bases, with 14 bases between the two germline ends. The CDR3 bases are TGTGCCAGCAGCCCCCGGGGCGGGAAAGGCTACACCTTC. Its protein product is CASSPRGGKGYTF.

This sequence joins TRBV7-8 and TRBJ2-3; D is unresolved. This CDR3 is 16 amino acids long. Germline CDR1 is SGHVS and CDR2 is FQNEAQ. V was trimmed by 1 base and J by 2 bases, leaving 13 bases between them. The CDR3 sequence is CASSLGLVWVTDTQYF. CDR3 DNA sequence: TGTGCCAGCAGCTTAGGGCTAGTATGGGTCACAGATACGCAGTATTTT.

The rearrangement joins TRBV19 to TRBJ2-1; TRBD2 matches 9 bases. This CDR3 spans 15 amino acids. V was clipped by 3 bases and J by 7 bases; unmatched bases: 7. The germline gives CDR1 LNHDA, CDR2 SQIVND (reference sequence). The CDR3 protein is CASSIAGGPLNEQFF. DNA for the CDR3: TGTGCCAGTAGTATCGCGGGAGGGCCCTTGAATGAGCAGTTCTTC.

J is TRBJ2-1 and V is TRBV11-2; TRBD2 matches at 11 bases. The length of the CDR3 is 15 residues. The germline gives CDR1 SGHAT, CDR2 FQNNGV. Trimming took 5 bases from V and 7 from J; bases not matched to a gene: 7. The CDR3 spells CASSNSGRARNEQFF. CDR3 DNA: TGTGCCAGCAGCAATAGCGGGAGGGCCCGGAATGAGCAGTTCTTC.

V and J are TRBV24-1 and TRBJ2-3; no clear D gene. CDR3 size: 16 residues. Trimming left V 10 bases short and J 1 base short, with 20 bases between. Looked up from germline, CDR1 is KGHDR and CDR2 is SFDVKD. This CDR3 is CATGEPTRWGTDTQYF. The CDR3 nucleotides are TGTGCCACTGGAGAACCCACGAGGTGGGGCACAGATACGCAGTATTTT.

Only one count was recorded for this clone. The sample has other DNA sequences that encode this CDR3 too. This chain connects TRBV19 to TRBJ2-1, with 7 nucleotides matching TRBD2. Trimming removed 3 bases from V and 4 bases from J; junction bases left unmatched: 6. The CDR3 contains 15 residues. Germline V gene data show CDR1 as LNHDA and CDR2 as SQIVND (reference sequence). CDR3: CASSMGGRGYNEQFF. CDR3 DNA sequence: TGTGCCAGTAGTATGGGAGGGAGGGGTTACAATGAGCAGTTCTTC.

This chain links TRBV6-5 with TRBJ1-6, with 7 positions matching TRBD1. V shed 5 bases, J shed 6 bases, and the junction held 1 base outside the gene matches. Germline CDR1 reads MNHEY; CDR2 reads SVGAGI. This CDR3 has 13 amino acids. CDR3: CASSRQGNSPLHF. The CDR3 DNA reads as TGTGCCAGCAGTAGACAGGGTAATTCACCCCTCCACTTT.

The chain is built from TRBV18 and TRBJ2-7; 8 bases agree with TRBD2. This CDR3 is built from 13 residues. Germline V gives CDR1 KGHSH, CDR2 LQKENI. V shed 3 bases, J shed 5 bases, and the junction held 3 bases outside the gene matches. The CDR3 region has the DNA TGTGCCAGCTCACCCCCGGGGGGGGACGAGCAGTACTTC. This sequence encodes CASSPPGGDEQYF.

This chain links TRBV9 with TRBJ2-1; maybe TRBD1 (6 bases). Germline V gene sequence: CDR1 SGDLS, CDR2 YYNGEE. The V and J ends lost 2 bases and 4 bases respectively, with 10 bases between them. The CDR3 runs to 14 residues. The CDR3 DNA reads as TGTGCCAGCAGCGTGGCCGGGACATACAATGAGCAGTTCTTC. It translates to CASSVAGTYNEQFF.

The V and J genes are TRBV6-4 and TRBJ2-7, with no clear D. The CDR3 length is 10 residues. With 7 bases removed from V and 5 bases from J, the gap between germline ends came to 6 bases. Germline CDR1 and CDR2: MRHNA and SNTAGT. The CDR3 DNA reads as TGTGCCAGCATCAGGCACGAGCAGTACTTC. Its protein is CASIRHEQYF.

This clone has a single count. The chain is built from TRBV6-5 and TRBJ2-5, with 12 bases lining up with TRBD2. The germline V gene has CDR1 MNHEY and CDR2 SVGAGI. This CDR3 contains 14 residues. V was pared by 6 bases and J by 3 bases, with 2 bases of the junction left unmatched. The chain's CDR3 is CASRRLAGEETQYF. CDR3 sequence (DNA): TGTGCCAGCAGAAGACTAGCGGGAGAAGAGACCCAGTACTTC.

The rearrangement joins TRBV7-9 to TRBJ2-5; no firm D call. CDR1 is SEHNR and CDR2 is FQNEAQ in the germline V gene (reference sequence). The V end lost 7 bases, the J end lost 5 bases, and 8 bases lay between the germline ends. The CDR3 runs to 11 residues. The CDR3 is CASNTWETQYF. CDR3 nucleotides: TGTGCCAGCAACACGTGGGAGACCCAGTACTTC.

V and J are TRBV9 and TRBJ2-3, with D uncertain. Trimming stripped 2 bases from V and 1 base from J, with 5 bases between. Germline CDR1 and CDR2: SGDLS and YYNGEE. CDR3 size: 13 residues. The CDR3 protein is CASSVEGTDTQYF. In DNA form, the CDR3 reads TGTGCCAGCAGCGTTGAGGGCACAGATACGCAGTATTTT.

The chain uses TRBV6-5 and TRBJ1-3; D is ambiguous. The germline V gene has CDR1 MNHEY and CDR2 SVGAGI. CDR3 length: 13 amino acids. The V end lost 6 bases, the J end lost 1 base, and 7 bases lay between the germline ends. As DNA, the CDR3 is TGTGCCAGCAGGAGAGAATCTGGAAACACCATATATTTT. This gives the protein CASRRESGNTIYF.

In this sample, this clone turned up once. This sequence joins TRBV6-5 and TRBJ1-2, with 10 nucleotides matching TRBD1. Germline trimming cut 6 bases from V and 5 bases from J; bases unmatched to any gene: 6. The length of the CDR3 is 14 residues. Germline CDR1 reads MNHEY; CDR2 reads SVGAGI. Here the CDR3 DNA reads TGTGCCAGCAGACGGGGGACAGGGGTATATGGCTACACCTTC. This encodes CASRRGTGVYGYTF.

CDR3 coding DNA: TGTGCCACCAGTGCCGCGGGACTCACAGATACGCAGTATTTT. This translates into CATSAAGLTDTQYF. The chain uses TRBV24-1 and TRBJ2-3; possible D gene TRBD2, 6 bases. The CDR3 loop spans 14 amino acids. V dropped 5 bases and J dropped 2 bases, with 10 bases sitting between them. The V gene's germline CDR1 is KGHDR and CDR2 SFDVKD.

This sequence joins TRBV2 and TRBJ1-6; D gene uncertain. Germline loops: CDR1 SNHLY, CDR2 FYNNEI. V was clipped by 8 bases and J by 10 bases, with 9 bases between them. CDR3 length: 11 amino acids. CDR3 sequence reads: CASGGDSPLHF. The CDR3 DNA follows: TGTGCCAGCGGCGGTGACTCACCCCTCCACTTT.

The chain uses TRBV3-1 (or the pseudogene TRBV3-2) and TRBJ1-4; D gene ambiguous. Germline lookup yields CDR1 LGHDT and CDR2 YNNKEL (reference sequence). Trimming stripped 2 bases from V and 7 bases from J, with 2 bases between. The CDR3 extends over 11 amino acids. The CDR3 bases are TGTGCCAGCAGCCAACGTGAAAAACTGTTTTTT. Its protein product is CASSQREKLFF.

This chain joins TRBV9 and TRBJ2-2; 14 nucleotides agree with TRBD2. Trimming took 3 bases from V and 6 from J; bases not matched to a gene: 4. Germline loops: CDR1 SGDLS, CDR2 YYNGEE. There are 16 residues in the CDR3. The CDR3 sequence: CASSDGLAGGPGELFF. The CDR3 region has the DNA TGTGCCAGCAGCGATGGACTAGCGGGAGGTCCCGGGGAGCTGTTTTTT. Full variable domain (outside the CDR3, taken from reference TRBV9 and TRBJ2-2): DSGVTQTPKHLITATGQRVTLRCSPRSGDLSVYWYQQSLDQGLQFLIQYYNGEERAKGNILERFSAQQFPDLHSELNLSSLELGDSALYFCASSDGLAGGPGELFFGEGSRLTVL.

J is TRBJ2-2 and V is TRBV10-3; 13 nucleotides align to TRBD2. The CDR3 has 17 amino acids. Losses at the gene ends were 5 bases for V and 1 base for J; bases not matched to a gene: 4. Germline loops: CDR1 ENHRY, CDR2 SYGVKD. This CDR3 is CAISSTSGRENTGELFF. For the CDR3, the DNA is TGTGCCATCAGTTCAACTAGCGGGAGGGAGAACACCGGGGAGCTGTTTTTT.

This clone was counted once. This chain connects TRBV3-1 (or the pseudogene TRBV3-2) to TRBJ2-5, with D possibly TRBD1 on 6 matching bases. Germline V CDR1 and CDR2: LGHDT, YNNKEL (reference sequence). The V end lost 0 bases, the J end lost 5 bases, and 13 bases lay between the germline ends. This CDR3 comprises 15 residues. The DNA for the CDR3 is TGTGCCAGCAGCCAAGATGGGCAGGGGCACGAGACCCAGTACTTC. This sequence encodes CASSQDGQGHETQYF.

The gene calls are TRBV4-1 and TRBJ2-2; 7 positions agree with TRBD2. Germline CDR1 reads MGHRA; CDR2 reads YSYEKL. This CDR3 has 18 residues. The V and J ends lost 1 base and 5 bases, in that order; junction bases with no gene match: 13. CDR3 amino acids: CASSQVTGIGRTTGELFF. DNA for the CDR3: TGCGCCAGCAGCCAAGTTACGGGGATCGGGAGGACTACCGGGGAGCTGTTTTTT.